This passage covers 16 T cell receptor beta chains from one sample sequenced in a study of cytomegalovirus exposure and HLA in healthy donors. Vbeta (60) and Jbeta (13) primers were used in the PCR. Assay used: immunoSEQ multiplex PCR; TCRdb lists only in-frame clones, some missing. The sample gives 150,000 to 200,000 clones, about three quarters of which show up once; approximately 2.8% is in the top ten. Sequencing input: PBMCs. These receptors originate from a woman in her 30s in good health and CMV-seronegative.

This chain connects TRBV7-8 to TRBJ2-2; 9 bases match TRBD2. The CDR3 is 16 amino acids. The germline CDR1 and CDR2 sequences are SGHVS and FQNEAQ. The J segment lost 6 bases and the V segment lost 1 base, leaving 6 bases of the junction unmatched. CDR3 sequence: CASSLGLAGVPGELFF. DNA of the CDR3: TGTGCCAGCAGCTTAGGGTTAGCGGGAGTGCCCGGGGAGCTGTTTTTT.

This clone was detected only once. V and J are TRBV4-2 and TRBJ1-1; 8 bases agree with TRBD1. V lost 0 bases, J lost 4 bases, and 25 bases stayed unmatched. Germline CDR1 LGHNA, CDR2 YNFKEQ. This CDR3 has 22 amino acids. CDR3 protein: CASSQDLIGQGQRLGMSTEAFF. The CDR3 nucleotides read TGTGCCAGCAGCCAAGATTTAATAGGACAGGGACAACGTTTGGGAATGAGCACTGAAGCTTTCTTT.

The chain is built from TRBV4-2 and TRBJ2-1; TRBD1 matches at 11 bases. The germline gives CDR1 LGHNA, CDR2 YNFKEQ. V shed 0 bases and J 6 bases; nucleotides not matched to a gene: 4. The CDR3 is 16 residues long. The CDR3 here is CASSQDRTGGINEQFF. CDR3 nucleotides: TGTGCCAGCAGCCAAGATAGGACAGGGGGCATCAATGAGCAGTTCTTC.

This clone was counted between two and nine times. V and J are TRBV5-1 and TRBJ2-3; 9 bases are a match to TRBD1. The V gene end was trimmed by 3 bases and the J gene end by 3 bases; junction bases not matched to a gene: 5. The CDR3 is 15 amino acids. Germline CDR1 is SGHRS and CDR2 is YFSETQ. DNA for the CDR3: TGCGCCAGCAGCTCCCGACAGGGGGGGACAGATACGCAGTATTTT. Translation gives CASSSRQGGTDTQYF.

This clone was picked up a small number of times. The chain joins TRBV4-1 to TRBJ2-3; TRBD2 is a possible D gene (6 bases). Per the germline V gene, CDR1 is MGHRA and CDR2 is YSYEKL. The CDR3 length is 14 residues. V was clipped by 2 bases and J by 4 bases, with 10 bases between them. As DNA, the CDR3 is TGCGCCAGCAGCCAACGCGGGATGGCAGATACGCAGTATTTT. Amino acids: CASSQRGMADTQYF.

The chain links TRBV2 to TRBJ2-5; TRBD2 might be the D (7 bases). The germline CDR1 and CDR2 sequences are SNHLY and FYNNEI. V dropped 2 bases and J dropped 1 base, with 17 bases sitting between them. The CDR3 is 17 amino acids. CDR3: CASSESGGSLLQETQYF. CDR3 coding DNA: TGTGCCAGCAGTGAATCGGGGGGCTCTCTCCTCCAAGAGACCCAGTACTTC.

V gene TRBV6-1 combines with J gene TRBJ1-6; tentative D call: TRBD1 (5 bases). Trimming removed 4 bases from V and 2 bases from J, with 15 bases in between. CDR1 MNHNS and CDR2 SASEGT come from the germline V gene. The CDR3 has 17 residues. The CDR3 is CASSVRGADTYNSPLHF. The CDR3 DNA reads as TGTGCCAGCAGTGTCCGCGGGGCGGACACCTATAATTCACCCCTCCACTTT.

The V and J genes are TRBV14 and TRBJ1-5; 7 nucleotides match TRBD1. CDR3 length equals 18 residues. After removal of 0 bases from V and 0 bases from J, the junction contained 8 bases not matched to a gene. CDR1 and CDR2 from the germline V gene are SGHDN and FVKESK. The CDR3 region has the DNA TGTGCCAGCAGCCAAGATTGTAGGGGGCGAGGTAGCAATCAGCCCCAGCATTTT. This codes for CASSQDCRGRGSNQPQHF.

The gene calls are TRBV23-1 and TRBJ2-1, with a tentative D call TRBD1 (5 bases). TRBV23-1 is marked as an open reading frame, function uncertain. Trimming left V 3 bases short and J 6 bases short, with 15 bases between. The CDR3 has 15 residues. The CDR3 sequence is CASSQGPGFCNEQFF. CDR3 in DNA: TGCGCCAGCAGTCAGGGGCCCGGCTTCTGCAATGAGCAGTTCTTC.

The sample holds one count of this clone. V is TRBV30 and J is TRBJ2-7; TRBD2 matches at 12 bases. CDR1 is GTSNPN, CDR2 SVGIG, per germline (reference sequence). Trimming took 8 bases from V and 2 from J; bases not matched to a gene: 4. The CDR3 length is 13 residues. The CDR3 DNA is TGTGCCCGGACTAGCGGGGCCCCCTACGAGCAGTACTTC. Translated, it gives CARTSGAPYEQYF.

This rearrangement joins TRBV7-2 to TRBJ2-7; 8 bases agree with TRBD2. The CDR3 sequence is 17 residues long. V gave up 4 bases and J gave up 6 bases; unmatched junction bases: 17. The germline CDR1 and CDR2 sequences are SGHTA and FQGNSA. CDR3 nucleotide sequence: TGTGCCAGCAGCTACAATCCGGGACTAGAAAGTGAGAGCGAGCAGTACTTC. Protein sequence: CASSYNPGLESESEQYF. Looking up the rest from reference TRBV7-2 and TRBJ2-7 gives the full variable domain: GAGVSQSPSNKVTEKGKDVELRCDPISGHTALYWYRQSLGQGLEFLIYFQGNSAPDKSGLPSDRFSAERTGGSVSTLTIQRTQQEDSAVYLCASSYNPGLESESEQYFGPGTRLTVT.

V and J are TRBV27 and TRBJ1-1; possibly TRBD1 for D (6 bases). The CDR3 runs 13 residues. V was trimmed by 5 bases and J by 5 bases, leaving 12 bases between them. From germline, CDR1 is MNHEY and CDR2 SMNVEV (reference sequence). The DNA of the CDR3 is TGTGCCAGCAGTAACACAGGGATAACTGAAGCTTTCTTT. It is translated as CASSNTGITEAFF.

This clone was picked up one time. The chain uses TRBV28 and TRBJ2-1; TRBD2 agrees at 14 bases. Per the germline V gene, CDR1 is MDHEN and CDR2 is SYDVKM. The CDR3 is 16 amino acids. J was trimmed by 8 bases and V by 4 bases; bases with no gene match: 7. The CDR3 DNA is TGTGCCAGCAGTTCCCTAGGGACTAGCGGGGGCGATGAGCAGTTCTTC. This gives the protein CASSSLGTSGGDEQFF.

V usage is TRBV6-1 and J usage is TRBJ1-2, with D perhaps matching TRBD1 (5 bases). The CDR3 is 17 amino acids. Trimming cost V 1 base and J 8 bases, with 23 bases left between them. Germline CDR1 reads MNHNS; CDR2 reads SASEGT. The CDR3: CASSEGARGGGVGGYTF. The CDR3 coding sequence is TGTGCCAGCAGTGAAGGGGCCCGGGGGGGTGGGGTAGGAGGCTACACCTTC.

This chain links TRBV10-3 with TRBJ1-4, with 11 bases lining up with TRBD1. The CDR3 is made up of 14 amino acids. V lost 8 bases to trimming and J lost 6 bases; unmatched junction nucleotides: 5. Germline V lookup: CDR1 ENHRY, CDR2 SYGVKD. CDR3 loop: CAISPGQGDEKLFF. CDR3 coding DNA: TGTGCCATCTCCCCGGGACAGGGGGATGAAAAACTGTTTTTT.

This chain uses TRBV4-3 with TRBJ1-2; 8 nucleotides align to TRBD1. This CDR3 spans 15 amino acids. Germline V lookup: CDR1 LGHNA, CDR2 YSLEER. With V trimmed by 1 base and J by 4 bases, 5 bases remained unmatched. CDR3 nucleotides: TGCGCCAGCAGCCAAGCTGCAGGGGGCTTCTATGGCTACACCTTC. This encodes CASSQAAGGFYGYTF.